A single sample is the source of the 14 T cell receptor beta chains below, sequenced in a study of control samples from healthy donors and cancer patients. The assay was immunoSEQ multiplex PCR, and TCRdb's table has in-frame clones only and misses some. Altogether approximately 230,000 clones are present, about four fifths being singletons, with the ten largest covering about 14%. The sequenced sample was PBMCs. These receptors came from a woman in her sixties with lung cancer.

J is TRBJ1-2 and V is TRBV6-5; tentative D call: TRBD1 (5 bases). The germline V gene has CDR1 MNHEY and CDR2 SVGAGI. This CDR3 region has 13 residues. Trimming removed 6 bases from V and 5 bases from J, with 13 bases in between. CDR3 sequence reads: CASRSTGPYGYTF. As DNA, the CDR3 is TGTGCCAGCAGGTCCACAGGCCCGTATGGCTACACCTTC.

This clone was detected only once. This chain links TRBV5-1 with TRBJ2-4, with D perhaps matching TRBD1 (6 bases). Deletions cut 3 bases from V and 5 bases from J, with 9 bases between. The CDR3 runs 13 residues. The germline CDR1 and CDR2 sequences are SGHRS and YFSETQ. Here the CDR3 reads CASSSGVQNIQYF. The CDR3 DNA follows: TGCGCCAGCAGCTCAGGGGTTCAAAACATTCAGTACTTC.

This sequence joins TRBV20-1 and TRBJ1-1; D gene unclear. This CDR3 has 11 residues. V was shortened by 5 bases and J by 12 bases, with 16 bases between the two germline ends. Germline CDR1 DFQATT, CDR2 SNEGSKA (reference sequence). CDR3 region: CSAEISPQTFF. The DNA of the CDR3 is TGCAGTGCTGAAATCAGCCCTCAAACTTTCTTT.

The J gene is TRBJ2-1, the V gene TRBV3-1 (or the pseudogene TRBV3-2), with D possibly TRBD2 on 5 matching bases. Germline CDR1 LGHDT, CDR2 YNNKEL (reference sequence). The CDR3 totals 14 residues. Trimming removed 2 bases from V and 6 bases from J, with 11 bases in between. CDR3 sequence reads: CASSQSLAVNEQFF. For the CDR3, the DNA is TGTGCCAGCAGCCAATCTCTAGCCGTCAATGAGCAGTTCTTC.

The chain carries TRBV3-1 (or the pseudogene TRBV3-2) and TRBJ2-7, with 7 bases aligning to TRBD1. The germline V gene encodes CDR1 LGHDT and CDR2 YNNKEL (reference sequence). V dropped 4 bases and J dropped 6; count of bases not matched to a gene: 12. CDR3 size: 15 residues. CDR3 sequence reads: CASSRLTGADAEQYF. DNA of the CDR3: TGTGCCAGCAGCCGACTCACAGGGGCCGACGCCGAGCAGTACTTC.

The gene calls are TRBV28 and TRBJ1-1, with D possibly matching TRBD1 (5 bases). The CDR3 length is 13 residues. Germline values: CDR1 MDHEN, CDR2 SYDVKM. V was trimmed by 7 bases and J by 8 bases, leaving 17 bases between them. For the CDR3, the DNA is TGTGCCAGCACTGAATCCCTCCGACAGGAAGCTTTCTTT. This codes for CASTESLRQEAFF.

Judged by abundance, this clone is medium-sized. The sample has other DNA sequences that encode this CDR3 too. This rearrangement joins TRBV6-5 to TRBJ2-7; D may be TRBD1 (6 bases). Germline CDR1 and CDR2: MNHEY and SVGAGI. The CDR3 runs 15 residues. V was clipped by 2 bases and J by 0 bases, with 11 bases between them. CDR3 region: CASSYRRDNSYEQYF. The CDR3 DNA sequence: TGTGCCAGCAGTTACCGCCGGGACAACTCCTACGAGCAGTACTTC.

The V gene is TRBV10-3, the J gene TRBJ2-5; the match to TRBD1 covers 8 bases. This CDR3 is built from 17 residues. V trimming: 6 bases; J trimming: 4 bases; junction bases outside the gene matches: 16. Germline CDR1 is ENHRY and CDR2 is SYGVKD. CDR3 nucleotides: TGTGCCATCAGCCGTCCCGGGGATGACAGGGGAAGAGAGACCCAGTACTTC. It yields the protein CAISRPGDDRGRETQYF.

This clone came up once. Here the CDR3 reads CAISYRGTEYF. In DNA, the CDR3 is TGTGCCATCAGTTACAGGGGGACGGAGTACTTC. This chain connects TRBV10-3 to TRBJ2-7; TRBD1 agrees at 8 bases. This CDR3 comprises 11 residues. CDR1 is ENHRY and CDR2 is SYGVKD in the germline V gene. The ends lost 5 bases at V and 11 bases at J; junction bases unmatched: 5.

This chain uses TRBV7-9 with TRBJ2-1; 9 positions match TRBD2. This CDR3 spans 16 amino acids. Germline CDR1 is SEHNR and CDR2 is FQNEAQ (reference sequence). V lost 4 bases, J lost 2 bases, and 6 bases stayed unmatched. DNA of the CDR3: TGTGCCAGCAGCTCCCAACCTAGCGGGGCCTACAATGAGCAGTTCTTC. Protein sequence: CASSSQPSGAYNEQFF.

The chain couples TRBV6-5 to TRBJ1-5; no definite D call. Germline V gives CDR1 MNHEY, CDR2 SVGAGI. The CDR3 spans 13 residues. Trimming removed 0 bases from V and 6 bases from J, with 6 bases in between. The CDR3 is CASSYSNFQPQHF. In DNA, the CDR3 is TGTGCCAGCAGTTACTCGAATTTTCAGCCCCAGCATTTT.

This clone showed up just once. The V call is TRBV3-1 (or the pseudogene TRBV3-2), the J call TRBJ1-1; 10 positions agree with TRBD1. V lost 4 bases to trimming and J lost 3 bases; unmatched junction nucleotides: 5. The CDR3 totals 15 residues. Per the germline V gene, CDR1 is LGHDT and CDR2 is YNNKEL (reference sequence). The CDR3 DNA sequence: TGTGCCAGCAGCCCCCTCGGGACAGGGGACACTGAAGCTTTCTTT. Amino acid sequence: CASSPLGTGDTEAFF.

This chain joins TRBV10-3 and TRBJ2-1, with TRBD1 matching over 8 bases. After removal of 10 bases from V and 3 bases from J, the junction contained 11 bases not matched to a gene. Germline V lookup: CDR1 ENHRY, CDR2 SYGVKD. CDR3 length: 15 amino acids. In DNA, the CDR3 is TGTGCCACCTCTTCGACAGGGGTTGGCTACAATGAGCAGTTCTTC. This sequence encodes CATSSTGVGYNEQFF.

The chain joins TRBV5-4 to TRBJ2-1; 7 nucleotides line up with TRBD2. Germline V gene sequence: CDR1 SGHNT, CDR2 YYREEE (reference sequence). V was clipped by 0 bases and J by 4 bases; unmatched bases: 10. The CDR3 covers 17 residues. In DNA form, the CDR3 reads TGTGCCAGCAGCTTGGGCGGTACGACTAGCCCATACAATGAGCAGTTCTTC. Translating it yields CASSLGGTTSPYNEQFF.